Below, 22 T cell receptor beta chains from the same sample are listed, as sequenced in a study of CD8 T cells in ankylosing spondylitis. Points from the study as a whole: What appeared characteristic of ankylosing spondylitis blood was a TCR beta motif of eight highly homologous variants.

Antigens of these TCRs are unknown. TCRdb processed the 5' RACE reads anew with MiXCR; each CDR3 protein has one entry. Among around 890,000 distinct CDR3 sequences listed, approximately 10% were seen once. Sequencing input: blood, either unsorted or a sorted T cell fraction (not recorded which). These receptor sequences come from a male donor with ankylosing spondylitis.

The chain links TRBV7-2 to TRBJ2-3, with 10 bases lining up with TRBD2. Trimming took 0 bases from V and 3 from J; bases not matched to a gene: 3. The CDR3 loop spans 16 amino acids. Germline assignment: CDR1 SGHTA and CDR2 FQGNSA. CDR3 in amino acids: CASSLAPAGGTDTQYF. The CDR3 DNA follows: TGTGCCAGCAGCTTAGCGCCAGCGGGGGGGACAGATACGCAGTATTTT.

CDR3 residues: CASSPQGDRGRNEQFF. The DNA of the CDR3 is TGTGCCAGCAGTCCCCAAGGGGACAGGGGGCGAAATGAGCAGTTCTTC. V and J are TRBV27 and TRBJ2-1; TRBD1 matches at 12 bases. CDR1 is MNHEY, CDR2 SMNVEV, per germline (reference sequence). V dropped 5 bases and J dropped 7; count of bases not matched to a gene: 9. The CDR3 is made up of 16 amino acids.

The chain couples TRBV20-1 to TRBJ1-6; D gene uncertain. Germline V gene lookup returns CDR1 DFQATT and CDR2 SNEGSKA (reference sequence). The CDR3 extends over 12 amino acids. Deletions cut 2 bases from V and 12 bases from J, with 11 bases between. The CDR3 coding sequence is TGCAGTGCTAGACGCTCGGACGGACCCCTCCACTTT. Translating it yields CSARRSDGPLHF.

This clonotype was found a few times. The genes are TRBV10-3 and TRBJ2-2; 7 bases align to TRBD1. The CDR3 consists of 13 residues. Trimming removed 10 bases from V and 2 bases from J; junction bases left unmatched: 4. Germline CDR1 and CDR2: ENHRY and SYGVKD. For the CDR3, the DNA is TGTGCCACGACAGGGTCCAACACCGGGGAGCTGTTTTTT. Translating gives CATTGSNTGELFF.

This clonotype came up a few times. The chain combines TRBV4-3 with TRBJ2-5; 7 nucleotides match TRBD2. Trimming at V came to 0 bases and at J to 5 bases, leaving 3 bases not matched to a gene. CDR3 size: 14 residues. Germline CDR1 reads LGHNA; CDR2 reads YSLEER. The chain's CDR3 is CASSQDNGGETQYF. CDR3 nucleotides: TGCGCCAGCAGCCAAGATAACGGGGGGGAGACCCAGTACTTC.

The chain combines TRBV12-3 or TRBV12-4 with TRBJ1-2; 9 bases are a match to TRBD1. This CDR3 comprises 14 residues. With 6 bases clipped from V and 4 bases from J, the junction kept 6 bases outside the gene matches. CDR3 bases: TGTGCCAGCAGGAGGACAGGGGCTGGCTATGGCTACACCTTC. Translation: CASRRTGAGYGYTF.

The chain uses TRBV20-1 and TRBJ2-7, with D possibly matching TRBD2 (6 bases). Trimming took off 2 bases at V and 2 bases at J, with 16 bases between the two ends. Germline V gives CDR1 DFQATT, CDR2 SNEGSKA (reference sequence). CDR3 length: 15 amino acids. CDR3 amino acids: CSARPPGLLTYEQYF. As DNA, the CDR3 is TGCAGTGCTAGACCCCCGGGACTCCTCACCTACGAGCAGTACTTC.

This clonotype was counted between two and nine times. The chain is built from TRBV11-2 and TRBJ2-2; possibly TRBD1 for D (6 bases). This CDR3 contains 16 residues. Germline CDR1 and CDR2: SGHAT and FQNNGV. V was shortened by 5 bases and J by 1 base, with 14 bases between the two germline ends. The CDR3 coding sequence is TGTGCCAGCAGCCCCTTTTGGACAGAGAACACCGGGGAGCTGTTTTTT. Protein sequence: CASSPFWTENTGELFF.

This clonotype was seen more than once but under ten times. The chain couples TRBV6-5 to TRBJ2-6; no firm D call. The CDR3 length is 15 residues. Germline loops: CDR1 MNHEY, CDR2 SVGAGI. Trimming left V 4 bases short and J 0 bases short, with 7 bases between. The CDR3 reads CASSWAPSGANVLTF. For the CDR3, the DNA is TGTGCCAGCAGTTGGGCTCCCTCTGGGGCCAACGTCCTGACTTTC.

This clonotype was observed at least ten times. The chain employs TRBV4-3 and TRBJ2-7, with D unclear. V lost 1 base, J lost 0 bases, and 7 bases lay in between. CDR1 LGHNA and CDR2 YSLEER come from the germline V gene. The CDR3 has 14 amino acids. The CDR3: CASSQVPSSYEQYF. DNA of the CDR3: TGCGCCAGCAGCCAAGTCCCTAGCTCCTACGAGCAGTACTTC.

In its sample, this clonotype was seen a few times. The rearrangement joins TRBV6-1 to TRBJ1-5; D unresolved. The CDR3 extends over 13 amino acids. The germline V gene has CDR1 MNHNS and CDR2 SASEGT. V lost 1 base, J lost 7 bases, and 8 bases lay in between. The CDR3 loop is CASSEVLRQPQHF. CDR3 in DNA: TGTGCCAGCAGTGAAGTACTGAGACAGCCCCAGCATTTT.

The rearrangement joins TRBV20-1 to TRBJ1-5; 9 bases are shared with TRBD1. CDR3 length equals 16 residues. The V and J ends lost 6 bases and 5 bases, in that order; junction bases with no gene match: 14. Germline lookup yields CDR1 DFQATT and CDR2 SNEGSKA (reference sequence). CDR3 loop: CSAIGQGSVIDQPQHF. Written as DNA, the CDR3 is TGCAGTGCCATCGGACAGGGGTCGGTTATTGATCAGCCCCAGCATTTT.

This clonotype has a count of ten or more. A much larger clone differs from this one at a single base, so this may be a read error. The chain recombines TRBV20-1 with TRBJ1-1, with TRBD1 matching over 8 bases. CDR1 and CDR2 from the germline V gene are DFQATT and SNEGSKA (reference sequence). V shed 3 bases and J 1 base; nucleotides not matched to a gene: 1. CDR3 length: 13 amino acids. The CDR3 DNA is TGCAGTGCTAGGGACAGGGCGAACACTGAAGCTTTCTTT. It specifies CSARDRANTEAFF.

The V call is TRBV5-5, the J call TRBJ2-7; D ambiguous. V lost 0 bases and J 4 bases, leaving 14 bases between the germline ends. Germline CDR1 SGHKS, CDR2 YYEKEE (reference sequence). The CDR3 sequence is 15 residues long. CDR3: CASSLVGDLVYEQYF. CDR3 in DNA: TGTGCCAGCAGCTTGGTAGGAGATCTAGTGTACGAGCAGTACTTC.

Concerning this clonotype: This could be a read error, since a much larger clone is one nucleotide away. The CDR3 DNA is TGCCCCAGCAGCTTGGGCAGGATCTCCTACAATGAGCAGTTCTTC. This translates into CPSSLGRISYNEQFF. The V and J genes are TRBV5-1 and TRBJ2-1; no reliable D call. Germline values: CDR1 SGHRS, CDR2 YFSETQ. The CDR3 has 15 residues.

This clonotype was detected a few times. This chain joins TRBV28 and TRBJ2-7; D is uncertain. The V and J ends lost 5 bases and 4 bases respectively, with 9 bases between them. The CDR3 covers 12 residues. Germline CDR1 reads MDHEN; CDR2 reads SYDVKM. The CDR3 bases are TGTGCCAGCAGTGACGTCGGGTACGAGCAGTACTTC. It codes for CASSDVGYEQYF.

This clonotype was found a few times. The chain is built from TRBV20-1 and TRBJ2-7; 9 bases agree with TRBD2. Germline CDR1 DFQATT, CDR2 SNEGSKA (reference sequence). The CDR3 runs 14 residues. Trimming at V came to 4 bases and at J to 3 bases, leaving 7 bases not matched to a gene. The CDR3 loop is CSATERGALYEQYF. The CDR3 DNA sequence: TGCAGTGCTACCGAGCGGGGGGCGCTCTACGAGCAGTACTTC.

This clonotype was found many times. The V gene is TRBV12-3 or TRBV12-4, the J gene TRBJ1-6, with TRBD1 as a possible D gene (5 bases). CDR3 length equals 16 residues. With 4 bases removed from V and 7 bases from J, the gap between germline ends came to 17 bases. The CDR3 is CASSYGPQGSNSPLHF. Here the CDR3 DNA reads TGTGCCAGCAGTTATGGTCCCCAGGGTTCCAATTCACCCCTCCACTTT.

The rearrangement links TRBV28 to TRBJ2-5, with 8 bases fitting TRBD1. From germline, CDR1 is MDHEN and CDR2 SYDVKM. The CDR3 contains 16 residues. With V trimmed by 5 bases and J by 4 bases, 12 bases remained unmatched. CDR3 sequence reads: CASSGPRTGYRETQYF. The CDR3 nucleotides read TGTGCCAGCAGTGGTCCTCGGACAGGGTATAGAGAGACCCAGTACTTC.

This clonotype appeared a few times. V and J are TRBV4-2 and TRBJ1-4, with 7 bases lining up with TRBD1. The CDR3 runs to 16 residues. Germline CDR1 is LGHNA and CDR2 is YNFKEQ. After removal of 2 bases from V and 3 bases from J, the junction contained 6 bases not matched to a gene. The DNA for the CDR3 is TGTGCCAGCAGCCAATGGTCGGGGACAGCTAATGAAAAACTGTTTTTT. It translates to CASSQWSGTANEKLFF.

This clonotype was found many times. This chain connects TRBV7-9 to TRBJ2-1; 9 nucleotides align to TRBD2. Germline lookup yields CDR1 SEHNR and CDR2 FQNEAQ (reference sequence). After removal of 5 bases from V and 8 bases from J, the junction contained 10 bases not matched to a gene. This CDR3 contains 15 residues. The CDR3 loop reads CASSPRGRAIYEQFF. The CDR3 DNA reads as TGTGCCAGCAGCCCCCGCGGGAGGGCCATCTATGAGCAGTTCTTC.

This clonotype was found many times. The V gene is TRBV29-1, the J gene TRBJ1-1; 9 nucleotides line up with TRBD1. V trimming: 7 bases; J trimming: 0 bases; junction bases outside the gene matches: 6. Germline values: CDR1 SQVTM, CDR2 ANQGSEA. This CDR3 is built from 14 residues. CDR3 bases: TGCAGCGGAGGACAGGGGATCATGAACACTGAAGCTTTCTTT. Translating gives CSGGQGIMNTEAFF.